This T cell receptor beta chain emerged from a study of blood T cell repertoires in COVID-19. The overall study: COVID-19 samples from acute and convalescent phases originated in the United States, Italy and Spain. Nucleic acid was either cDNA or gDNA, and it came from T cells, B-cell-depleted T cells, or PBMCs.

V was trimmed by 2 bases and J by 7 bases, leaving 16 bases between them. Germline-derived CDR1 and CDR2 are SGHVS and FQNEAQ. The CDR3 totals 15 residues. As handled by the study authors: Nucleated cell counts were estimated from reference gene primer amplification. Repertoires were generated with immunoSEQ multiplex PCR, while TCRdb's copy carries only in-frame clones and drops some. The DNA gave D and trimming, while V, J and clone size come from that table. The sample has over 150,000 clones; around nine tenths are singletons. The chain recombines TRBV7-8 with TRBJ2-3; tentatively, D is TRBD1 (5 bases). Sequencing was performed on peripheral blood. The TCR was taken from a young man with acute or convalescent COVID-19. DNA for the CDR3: TGTGCCAGCAGCTTAAAGAGCAGGGTACTGAATACGCAGTATTTT. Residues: CASSLKSRVLNTQYF.